Listed here is a single T cell receptor beta chain. This clone was seen only once. The specificity of this receptor is unknown. Germline and junction disagree at one end, which may indicate a read error. Using the deep immunoSEQ assay, TCR CDR3 regions were amplified from genomic DNA by multiplex PCR. Extracted genomic DNA from each cell subset was spread evenly across all wells of several immunoSEQ 96-well plates, with each plate serving as a replicate. For sorted subsets, about 220 ng of genomic DNA, equivalent to 25,000 to 35,000 T cell genomes, went into each replicate PCR. Purified libraries were measured with a Qubit 3.0 fluorometer, size-checked on a Bioanalyzer 2100, and measured again with the KAPA Library Quantification kit. Every immunoSEQ 96-well plate was sequenced on a separate single-read 150-cycle Illumina NextSeq 550 flow cell. The authors' pipeline ran thus. Because only junctional sequences without quality scores were contained in the immunoSEQ output, filtering matching that applied to full-length reads could not be performed. To assign V/J genes and CDR3, sequences were annotated using PyIR, a Python wrapper for IgBLAST v1.9, with IMGT germline references. Reads were filtered out if the reads had weak V/J assignments (E-value above 1e-6), no CDR3, stop codons, out-of-frame junctions, or ambiguous translated residues. V3J clonotypes were defined as sequences sharing an identical inferred V gene, J gene, and CDR3 amino acid sequence. To compute the percentage overlap between repertoires, the number of shared unique clonotypes was divided by the size of the smaller repertoire. Three approaches were used to assess repertoire richness: RTK rarefaction, the Chao1 estimator, and Recon v2.1 estimates of unobserved clonotypes. Generation probabilities for all TCRbeta clonotypes obtained by the gDNA method from a handful of donors were computed using OLGA. This is the immuneACCESS table as TCRdb keeps it, with only in-frame sequences that have V and J called. A part of the clones is gone; compared with another copy, unresolved V genes explain less than half, and the rest is unexplained. V, J and clone size derive from that table, while D and trimming were established from the DNA sequence. The sample table contains approximately 1,500,000 clones; only one count was recorded for 98% of them. The ten largest clones represent approximately 0.45% of the sample.

Donors were healthy HIV-negative adults with no recently reported acute infections or vaccinations. Only Caucasian adults living in Nashville, Tennessee, USA were represented among the donors. CD4+ T cells were enriched by magnetic negative selection; naive cells were then positively selected on CD45RA, and the negative fraction formed the memory subset. Blood was collected by leukapheresis, and PBMCs were isolated by Ficoll-Histopaque density gradient centrifugation and then cryopreserved in liquid nitrogen vapor phase. Analytical flow cytometry was used to check the purity and quantity of each magnetically sorted T cell population. Genomic DNA was isolated from every sorted fraction and measured by UV absorbance on a Nanodrop 2000c. The data were taken from a study of shared clonotypes between healthy human individuals (dated by TCRdb to the early 2020s). With regard to the full study: The cohort included three men and a couple of women between 18 and 49 years of age. To increase sequencing depth and limit assay-specific biases, different laboratories used diverse techniques to prepare libraries and sequence TCR repertoires. For each donor, CD4 naive and CD4 memory were each given three plates, CD8 naive was given two plates, and CD8 memory was given one plate. To estimate repertoire size and how much clonotypes are shared between individuals, the study performed deep sequencing of blood TCR repertoires from a few healthy adults. Leukapheresis yielded between about 0.8 and 9.5 billion PBMCs per donor.

Summary of the overall study and its limitations: Incomplete sequencing was indicated by rarefaction of sorted-subset datasets, despite the large sequencing depth. Sharing across a few donors was observed for roughly 5.4% of naive CD4, around 3.5% of naive CD8, roughly 2.3% of memory CD4, and around 0.44% of memory CD8 clonotypes. Sampling was restricted to blood, and TCR repertoires in tissue are likely to differ from TCR repertoires in blood. Pairwise subsampling led to the expectation that sequencing depth would affect the degree of clonotype sharing among donors. Because the study included only a small number of donors, the genetic and exposure-history diversity represented was limited. Naive subsets generally had larger estimated clonotype richness than memory subsets. Compared with non-shared clonotypes, the clonotypes found in all four sorted-subset donors had higher generation probabilities.

From its cysteine to its phenylalanine, the CDR3 spans 14 amino acids. The DNA shown is the 42-base CDR3, in frame from base 1. Looking up the germline V gene yields CDR1 SGHRS and CDR2 YFSETQ. Recombination connected TRBV5-1 to TRBJ1-1, and the D gene may be TRBD1, 6 bases matching. The clonotype comes from a man aged 25-40 years in good health. What was sequenced was naive CD4+ T cells sorted from blood. The cell subset or site label, read with the paper, signifies: CD45RA+ positively selected. The DNA sequence follows: TGCGCCAGCAGCTTGTCTCAGGGGCGGACTGGAGCTTTCTTT. It translates as CASSLSQGRTGAFF.